This T cell receptor (beta chain) came from a study of T cell repertoires in cytomegalovirus infection. TCRdb reprocessed the reads via MiXCR and lists one record per CDR3 protein. Among roughly 230,000 distinct CDR3 sequences, roughly 6.5% were seen once, and the ten largest hold around 6.5%. CDR3 length equals 15 residues. Trimming stripped 4 bases from V and 2 bases from J, with 15 bases between. The germline gives CDR1 SGHDT, CDR2 YYEEEE. The chain recombines TRBV5-6 with TRBJ2-5, with D possibly being TRBD2 (6 bases). Sequenced input: PBMCs. This sequence originates from a human donor in good health (CMV status not recorded). Some clones in this sample may be carry-over from other donors' samples. The CDR3 coding sequence is TGTGCCAGCAGCATGACGGGACTGGAGCAAGAGACCCAGTACTTC. Amino acids: CASSMTGLEQETQYF.